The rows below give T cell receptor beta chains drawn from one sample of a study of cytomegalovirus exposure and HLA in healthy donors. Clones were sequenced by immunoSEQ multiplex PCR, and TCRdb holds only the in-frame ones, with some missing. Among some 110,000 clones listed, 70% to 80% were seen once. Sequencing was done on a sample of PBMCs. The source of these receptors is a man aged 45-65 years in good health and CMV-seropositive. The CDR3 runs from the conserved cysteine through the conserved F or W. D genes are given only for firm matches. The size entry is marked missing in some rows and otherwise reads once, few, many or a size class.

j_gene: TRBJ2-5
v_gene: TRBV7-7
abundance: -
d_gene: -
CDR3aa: CASSLDKTALGETQYF
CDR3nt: TGTGCCAGCAGCTTAGATAAGACAGCCCTAGGAGAGACCCAGTACTTC

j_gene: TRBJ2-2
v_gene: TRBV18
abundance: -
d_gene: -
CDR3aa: CASSDTGGELFF
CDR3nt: TGTGCCAGCTCCGATACGGGCGGGGAGCTGTTTTTT

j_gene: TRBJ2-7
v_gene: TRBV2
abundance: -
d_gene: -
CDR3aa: CASRGHIRDPFYEQYF
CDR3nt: TGTGCCAGCAGGGGACATATCCGGGATCCCTTCTACGAGCAGTACTTC

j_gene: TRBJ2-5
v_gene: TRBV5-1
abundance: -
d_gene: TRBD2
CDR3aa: CASSRTSGFQETQYF
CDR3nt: TGCGCCAGCAGCCGGACTAGCGGGTTTCAAGAGACCCAGTACTTC

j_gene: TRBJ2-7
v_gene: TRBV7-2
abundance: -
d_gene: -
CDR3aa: CASSLGLQGTYEQYF
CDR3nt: TGTGCCAGCAGCTTAGGGTTGCAGGGAACCTACGAGCAGTACTTC

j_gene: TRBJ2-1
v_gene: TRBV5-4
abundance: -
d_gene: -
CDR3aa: CASSLVGQGGYNEQFF
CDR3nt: TGTGCCAGCAGCTTGGTTGGCCAGGGAGGCTACAATGAGCAGTTCTTC

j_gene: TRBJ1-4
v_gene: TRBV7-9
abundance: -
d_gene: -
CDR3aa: CASSLGGGRTNEKLFF
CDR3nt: TGTGCCAGCAGTTTGGGCGGGGGACGGACTAATGAAAAACTGTTTTTT

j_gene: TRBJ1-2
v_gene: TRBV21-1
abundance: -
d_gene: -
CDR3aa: CASERTRQGTFGYTF
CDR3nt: TGTGCCAGCGAACGTACGAGACAGGGAACGTTTGGCTACACCTTC

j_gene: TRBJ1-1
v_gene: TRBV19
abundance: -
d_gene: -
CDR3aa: CASSIPWARGTEAFF
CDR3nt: TGTGCCAGTAGTATCCCCTGGGCACGGGGGACTGAAGCTTTCTTT

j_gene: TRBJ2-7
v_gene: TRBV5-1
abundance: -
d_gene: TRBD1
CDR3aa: CASSLETGKHGITGQYF
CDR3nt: TGCGCCAGCAGCTTGGAGACAGGGAAGCATGGGATTACCGGGCAGTACTTC

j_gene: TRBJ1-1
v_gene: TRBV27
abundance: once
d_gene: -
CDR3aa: CASSTLDRNPEAFF
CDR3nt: TGTGCCAGCAGTACCTTAGACAGAAACCCTGAAGCTTTCTTT

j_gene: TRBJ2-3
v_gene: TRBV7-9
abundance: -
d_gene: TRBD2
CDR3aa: CASRGLAGTDTQYF
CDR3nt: TGTGCCAGCAGGGGACTAGCGGGGACAGATACGCAGTATTTT

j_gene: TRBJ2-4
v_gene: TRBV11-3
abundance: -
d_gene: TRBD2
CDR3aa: CASSLDGLAGGDIQYF
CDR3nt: TGTGCCAGCAGCTTAGACGGACTAGCGGGGGGGGACATTCAGTACTTC

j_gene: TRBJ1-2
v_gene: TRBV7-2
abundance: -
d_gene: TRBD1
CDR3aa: CASSLAGQGLTSNYGYTF
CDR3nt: TGTGCCAGCAGCCTGGCGGGACAGGGTTTAACATCTAACTATGGCTACACCTTC

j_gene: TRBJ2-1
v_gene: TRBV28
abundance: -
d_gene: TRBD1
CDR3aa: CASRAGQGVGYGEQFF
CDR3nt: TGTGCCAGCAGAGCGGGACAGGGAGTCGGATACGGTGAGCAGTTCTTC

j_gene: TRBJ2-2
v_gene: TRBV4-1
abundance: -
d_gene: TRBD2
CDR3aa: CASSQDEIALAGGGELFF
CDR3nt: TGCGCCAGCAGCCAAGACGAGATTGCACTAGCGGGAGGAGGGGAGCTGTTTTTT

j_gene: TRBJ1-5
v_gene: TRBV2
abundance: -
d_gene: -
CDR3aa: CASTAQEQGNQPQHF
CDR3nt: TGTGCCAGCACCGCGCAGGAACAGGGCAATCAGCCCCAGCATTTT

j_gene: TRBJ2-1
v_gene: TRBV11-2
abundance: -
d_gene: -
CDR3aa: CASSYNRALSYNEQFF
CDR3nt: TGTGCCAGCAGCTATAACAGGGCCCTCTCCTACAATGAGCAGTTCTTC

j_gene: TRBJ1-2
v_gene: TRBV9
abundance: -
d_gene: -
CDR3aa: CASSVEVADGGYTF
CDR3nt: TGTGCCAGCAGCGTAGAAGTAGCGGATGGGGGCTACACCTTC

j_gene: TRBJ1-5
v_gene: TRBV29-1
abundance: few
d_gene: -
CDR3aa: CSVEESGVLNQPQHF
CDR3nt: TGCAGCGTTGAAGAATCAGGGGTCCTCAATCAGCCCCAGCATTTT

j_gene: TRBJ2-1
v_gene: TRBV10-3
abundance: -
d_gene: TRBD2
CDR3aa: CAISESIGTTRFF
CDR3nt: TGTGCCATCAGTGAGTCGATAGGGACTACCCGGTTCTTC

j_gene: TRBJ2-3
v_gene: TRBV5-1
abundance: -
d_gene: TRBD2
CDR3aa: CASSLGLAGELDTQYF
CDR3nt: TGCGCCAGCAGCTTGGGACTAGCGGGAGAACTAGATACGCAGTATTTT

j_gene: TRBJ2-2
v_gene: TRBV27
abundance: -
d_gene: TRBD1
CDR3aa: CASSFYGQGRTGELFF
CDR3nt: TGTGCCAGCAGTTTTTATGGACAGGGAAGGACCGGGGAGCTGTTTTTT

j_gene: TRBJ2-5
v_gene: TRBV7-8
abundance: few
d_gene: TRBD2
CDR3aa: CASSLERGYQETQYF
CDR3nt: TGTGCCAGCAGCTTAGAGCGGGGGTACCAAGAGACCCAGTACTTC

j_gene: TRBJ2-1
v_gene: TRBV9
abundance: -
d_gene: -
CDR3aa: CASSPGANEQFF
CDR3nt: TGTGCCAGCAGCCCAGGTGCCAATGAGCAGTTCTTC

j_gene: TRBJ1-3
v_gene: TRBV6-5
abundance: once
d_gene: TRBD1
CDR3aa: CASATDRFSGNTIYF
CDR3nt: TGTGCCAGCGCAACGGACAGGTTCTCTGGAAACACCATATATTTT

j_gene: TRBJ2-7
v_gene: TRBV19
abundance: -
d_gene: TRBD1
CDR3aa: CASSMPGQGIDEQYF
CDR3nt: TGTGCCAGTAGTATGCCGGGACAGGGCATCGACGAGCAGTACTTC

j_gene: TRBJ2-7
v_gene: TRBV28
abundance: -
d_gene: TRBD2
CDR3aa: CASSFWTSGSYEQYF
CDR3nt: TGTGCCAGCAGTTTCTGGACTAGCGGCTCCTACGAGCAGTACTTC

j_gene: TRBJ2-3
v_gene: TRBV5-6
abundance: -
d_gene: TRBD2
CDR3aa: CASSFIAGGTDTQYF
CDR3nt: TGTGCCAGCAGCTTCATAGCGGGAGGCACAGATACGCAGTATTTT

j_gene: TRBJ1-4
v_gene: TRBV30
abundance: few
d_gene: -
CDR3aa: CAWSLLGSEKLFF
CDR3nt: TGTGCCTGGAGTCTTCTAGGCAGTGAAAAACTGTTTTTT

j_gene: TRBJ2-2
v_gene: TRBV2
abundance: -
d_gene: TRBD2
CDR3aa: CASSGTSAGELFF
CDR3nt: TGTGCCAGTTCCGGGACTAGCGCCGGGGAGCTGTTTTTT

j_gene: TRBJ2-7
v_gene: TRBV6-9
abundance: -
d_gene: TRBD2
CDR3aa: CASTRLAGFYEQYF
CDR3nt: TGTGCCAGCACGCGACTAGCGGGATTCTACGAGCAGTACTTC

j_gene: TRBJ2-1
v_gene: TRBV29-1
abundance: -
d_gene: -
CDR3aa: CSYPGGYNEQFF
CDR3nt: TGCAGCTACCCCGGGGGCTACAATGAGCAGTTCTTC